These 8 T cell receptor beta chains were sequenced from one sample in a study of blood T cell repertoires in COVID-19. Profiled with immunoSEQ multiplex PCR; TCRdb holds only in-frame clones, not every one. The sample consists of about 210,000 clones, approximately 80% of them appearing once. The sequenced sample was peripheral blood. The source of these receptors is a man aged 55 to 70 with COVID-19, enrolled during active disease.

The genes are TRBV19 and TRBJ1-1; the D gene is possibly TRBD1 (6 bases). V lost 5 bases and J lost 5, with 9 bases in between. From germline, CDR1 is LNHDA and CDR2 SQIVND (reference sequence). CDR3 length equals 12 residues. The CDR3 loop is CASSQGRTEAFF. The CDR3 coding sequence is TGTGCCAGTAGTCAGGGGCGGACTGAAGCTTTCTTT.

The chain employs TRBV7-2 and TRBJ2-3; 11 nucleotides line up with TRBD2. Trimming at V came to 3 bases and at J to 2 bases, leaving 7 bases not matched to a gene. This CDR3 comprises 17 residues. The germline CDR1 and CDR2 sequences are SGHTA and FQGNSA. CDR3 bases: TGTGCCAGCAGCTTTTCGGGTAGCGGGAGGGCCACAGATACGCAGTATTTT. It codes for CASSFSGSGRATDTQYF. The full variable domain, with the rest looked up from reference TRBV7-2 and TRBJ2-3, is GAGVSQSPSNKVTEKGKDVELRCDPISGHTALYWYRQSLGQGLEFLIYFQGNSAPDKSGLPSDRFSAERTGGSVSTLTIQRTQQEDSAVYLCASSFSGSGRATDTQYFGPGTRLTVL.

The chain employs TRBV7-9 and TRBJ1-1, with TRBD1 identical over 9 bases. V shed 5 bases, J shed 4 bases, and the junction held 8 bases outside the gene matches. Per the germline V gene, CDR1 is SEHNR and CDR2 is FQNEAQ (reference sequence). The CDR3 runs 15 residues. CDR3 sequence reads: CASSGTGGAGTEAFF. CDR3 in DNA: TGTGCCAGCAGCGGAACAGGGGGCGCCGGCACTGAAGCTTTCTTT.

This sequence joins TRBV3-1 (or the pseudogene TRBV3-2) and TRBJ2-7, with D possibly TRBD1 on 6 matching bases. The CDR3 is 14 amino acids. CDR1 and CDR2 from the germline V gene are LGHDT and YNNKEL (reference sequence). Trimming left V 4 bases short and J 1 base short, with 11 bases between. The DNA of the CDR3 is TGTGCCAGCAGCCTCGGCAGGGGATCCTACGAGCAGTACTTC. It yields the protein CASSLGRGSYEQYF.

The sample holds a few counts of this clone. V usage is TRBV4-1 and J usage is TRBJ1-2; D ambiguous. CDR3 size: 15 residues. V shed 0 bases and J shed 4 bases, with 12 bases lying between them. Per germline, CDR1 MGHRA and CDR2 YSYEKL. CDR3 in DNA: TGCGCCAGCAGCCAAGATCGCCAGTCAAGCTATGGCTACACCTTC. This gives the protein CASSQDRQSSYGYTF.

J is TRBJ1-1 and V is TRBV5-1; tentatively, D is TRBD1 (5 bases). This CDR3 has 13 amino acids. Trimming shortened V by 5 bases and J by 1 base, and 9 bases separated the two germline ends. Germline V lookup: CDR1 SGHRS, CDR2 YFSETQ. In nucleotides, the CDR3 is TGCGCCAGCAGATCGACAGCGAACACTGAAGCTTTCTTT. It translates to CASRSTANTEAFF. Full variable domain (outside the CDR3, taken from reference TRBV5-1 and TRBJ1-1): KAGVTQTPRYLIKTRGQQVTLSCSPISGHRSVSWYQQTPGQGLQFLFEYFSETQRNKGNFPGRFSGRQFSNSRSEMNVSTLELGDSALYLCASRSTANTEAFFGQGTRLTVV.

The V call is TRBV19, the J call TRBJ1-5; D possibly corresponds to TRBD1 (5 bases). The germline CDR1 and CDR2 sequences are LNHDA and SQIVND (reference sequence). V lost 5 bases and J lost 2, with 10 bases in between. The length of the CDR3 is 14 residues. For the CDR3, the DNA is TGTGCCAGTAGTGGGACTTGGCGCAATCAGCCCCAGCATTTT. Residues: CASSGTWRNQPQHF.

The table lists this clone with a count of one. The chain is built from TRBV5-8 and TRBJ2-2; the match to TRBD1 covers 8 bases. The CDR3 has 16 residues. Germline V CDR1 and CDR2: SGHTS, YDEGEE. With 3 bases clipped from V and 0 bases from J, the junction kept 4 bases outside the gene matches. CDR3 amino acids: CASSYRTGSNTGELFF. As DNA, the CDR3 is TGTGCCAGCAGCTATCGGACAGGGTCGAACACCGGGGAGCTGTTTTTT.